This T cell receptor (beta chain) was identified in a study of early T cells in non-severe SARS-CoV-2 infection. Study background: It was bulk RNA from unsorted whole blood that was sequenced, and the chains were unpaired.

CDR1 is SGDLS and CDR2 is YYNGEE in the germline V gene. The V end lost 0 bases, the J end lost 2 bases, and 12 bases lay between the germline ends. This CDR3 has 15 amino acids. Unique molecular identifiers were affixed to single, distinct cDNA molecules. TCRdb fed the 5' RACE reads into MiXCR, producing one record per CDR3 protein. The sample has tens of thousands of distinct CDR3 sequences, 9.3% seen once. This clonotype was counted many times. This sequence originates from an adult who was a healthcare worker with PCR-confirmed SARS-CoV-2 infection or an uninfected control (not recorded which). This rearrangement joins TRBV9 to TRBJ2-7; the D gene is possibly TRBD1 (5 bases). Sequencing was performed on whole blood. CDR3 DNA sequence: TGTGCCAGCAGCGTAGGAGGCAGGGCCCCCTACGAGCAGTACTTC. Amino acids: CASSVGGRAPYEQYF.